The clone carrying this T cell receptor (beta chain) has at least ten counts. Every diagnosis used clinical symptoms, serum thyroxine and TRAb, thyroid ultrasound and orbital computed tomography. Out of about 10 ml of fresh peripheral blood came the PBMCs. Trimming removed 1 base from V and 4 bases from J, with 14 bases in between. The germline V gene encodes CDR1 SGHAT and CDR2 FQNNGV. The CDR3 contains 15 residues. Amplification yielded TCR beta CDR3 regions, with RNA transcripts as the source. Primed by the HTBI set, a first-round RT-PCR was run on the TCR CDR3. MiXCR, run by TCRdb on the multiplex PCR reads, gives a single entry per CDR3 protein. The repertoire consists of fewer than 250,000 distinct CDR3 sequences, with more than 20% occurring once and the leading ten covering 35%. This sample was taken from a study of T cells in Graves' hyperthyroidism and ophthalmopathy.

V gene TRBV11-2 combines with J gene TRBJ2-7, with D uncertain. The sequence was obtained from a woman aged 35 to 49 with Graves' ophthalmopathy. Sequenced input: blood. CDR3 nucleotide sequence: TGTGCCAGCAGCTTAGGACGGCGGATTTTATACGAGCAGTACTTC. This encodes CASSLGRRILYEQYF. Variable domain in full (rest from reference TRBV11-2 and TRBJ2-7): EAGVAQSPRYKIIEKRQSVAFWCNPISGHATLYWYQQILGQGPKLLIQFQNNGVVDDSQLPKDRFSAERLKGVDSTLKIQPAKLEDSAVYLCASSLGRRILYEQYFGPGTRLTVT.